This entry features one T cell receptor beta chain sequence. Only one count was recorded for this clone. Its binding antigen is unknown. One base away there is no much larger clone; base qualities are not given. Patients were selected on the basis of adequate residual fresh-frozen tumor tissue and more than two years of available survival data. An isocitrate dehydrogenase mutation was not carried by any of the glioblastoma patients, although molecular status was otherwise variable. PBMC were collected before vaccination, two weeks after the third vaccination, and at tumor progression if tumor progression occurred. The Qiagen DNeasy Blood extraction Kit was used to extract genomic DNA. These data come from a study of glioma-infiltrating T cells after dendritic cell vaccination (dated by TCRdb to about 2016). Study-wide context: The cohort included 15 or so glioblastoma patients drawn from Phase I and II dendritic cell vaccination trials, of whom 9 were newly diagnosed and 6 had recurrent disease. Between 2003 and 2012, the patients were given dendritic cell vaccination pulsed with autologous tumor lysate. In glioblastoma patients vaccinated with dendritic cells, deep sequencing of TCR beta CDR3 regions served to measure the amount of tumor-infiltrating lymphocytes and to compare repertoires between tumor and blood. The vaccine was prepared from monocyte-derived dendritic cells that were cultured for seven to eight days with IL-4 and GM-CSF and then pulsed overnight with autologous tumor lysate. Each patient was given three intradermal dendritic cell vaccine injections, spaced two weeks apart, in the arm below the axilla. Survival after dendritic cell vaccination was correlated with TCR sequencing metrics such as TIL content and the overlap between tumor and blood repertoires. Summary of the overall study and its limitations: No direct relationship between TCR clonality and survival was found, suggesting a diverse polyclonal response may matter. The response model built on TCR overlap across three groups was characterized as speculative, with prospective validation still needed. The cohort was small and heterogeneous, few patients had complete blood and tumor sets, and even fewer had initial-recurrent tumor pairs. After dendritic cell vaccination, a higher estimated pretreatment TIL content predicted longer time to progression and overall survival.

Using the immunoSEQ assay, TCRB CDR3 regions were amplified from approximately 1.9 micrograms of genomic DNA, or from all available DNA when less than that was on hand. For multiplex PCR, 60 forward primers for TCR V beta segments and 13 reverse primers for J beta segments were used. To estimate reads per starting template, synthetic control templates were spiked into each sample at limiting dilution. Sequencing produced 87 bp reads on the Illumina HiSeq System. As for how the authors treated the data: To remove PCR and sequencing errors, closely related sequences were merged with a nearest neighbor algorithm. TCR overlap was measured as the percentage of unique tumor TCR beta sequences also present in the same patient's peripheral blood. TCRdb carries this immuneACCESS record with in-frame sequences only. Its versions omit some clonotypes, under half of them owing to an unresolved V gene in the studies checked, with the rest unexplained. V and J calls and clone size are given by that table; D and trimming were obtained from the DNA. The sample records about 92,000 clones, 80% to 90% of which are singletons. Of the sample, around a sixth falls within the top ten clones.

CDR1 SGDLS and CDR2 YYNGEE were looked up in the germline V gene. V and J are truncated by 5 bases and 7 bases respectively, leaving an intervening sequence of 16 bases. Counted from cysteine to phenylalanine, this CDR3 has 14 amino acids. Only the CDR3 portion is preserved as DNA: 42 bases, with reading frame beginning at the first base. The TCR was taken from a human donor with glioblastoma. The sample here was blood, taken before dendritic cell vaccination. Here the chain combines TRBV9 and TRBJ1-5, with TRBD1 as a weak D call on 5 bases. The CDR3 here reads CASSAGVFGQPQHF. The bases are TGTGCCAGCAGTGCGGGGGTGTTTGGGCAGCCCCAGCATTTT.